The 30 T cell receptor beta chains listed next were all sequenced from one sample in a study of T cell responses to AZD1222 COVID-19 vaccine. Measured with immunoSEQ multiplex PCR; TCRdb has only the in-frame clones, and not every one. The table lists 97,000 or so clones, around 87% of them singletons. The sample was peripheral blood, taken on day 0 of AZD1222 vaccination. These receptors came from an adult in good health.

This chain links TRBV24-1 with TRBJ2-3; 9 bases are a match to TRBD1. Germline CDR1 and CDR2: KGHDR and SFDVKD. V shed 9 bases, J shed 2 bases, and the junction held 8 bases outside the gene matches. The CDR3 extends over 15 amino acids. The CDR3 protein is CATSKGTGNTDTQYF. CDR3 sequence (DNA): TGTGCCACCTCCAAGGGGACAGGGAACACAGATACGCAGTATTTT.

V and J are TRBV29-1 and TRBJ2-2, with D possibly TRBD1 on 6 matching bases. V lost 5 bases to trimming and J lost 2 bases, with 15 bases between them. CDR3 size: 15 residues. Germline-derived CDR1 and CDR2 are SQVTM and ANQGSEA. In DNA, the CDR3 is TGCAGCGTTTTACCGGGACAACTAAACACCGGGGAGCTGTTTTTT. Encoded protein: CSVLPGQLNTGELFF.

CDR3 coding DNA: TGTGCCAGCAGCTGGAGCGGGGGGGGCACAGATACGCAGTATTTT. Amino acids: CASSWSGGGTDTQYF. J is TRBJ2-3 and V is TRBV5-4, with TRBD2 identical over 10 bases. V trimming: 3 bases; J trimming: 1 base; junction bases outside the gene matches: 2. Germline values: CDR1 SGHNT, CDR2 YYREEE (reference sequence). The CDR3 runs 15 residues. The entire variable domain, with the rest obtained from reference TRBV5-4 and TRBJ2-3, is as follows: ETGVTQSPTHLIKTRGQQVTLRCSSQSGHNTVSWYQQALGQGPQFIFQYYREEENGRGNFPPRFSGLQFPNYSSELNVNALELDDSALYLCASSWSGGGTDTQYFGPGTRLTVL.

This clone has just a few counts. The chain is built from TRBV14 and TRBJ1-6; D call uncertain. Trimming pared 1 base from V and 9 bases from J, leaving 7 bases between. This CDR3 spans 13 amino acids. Per germline, CDR1 SGHDN and CDR2 FVKESK. In DNA form, the CDR3 reads TGTGCCAGCAGCCAAGTGCTGGGTTCACCCCTCCACTTT. This codes for CASSQVLGSPLHF.

The V call is TRBV7-2, the J call TRBJ2-1; no reliable D call. From germline, CDR1 is SGHTA and CDR2 FQGNSA. Trimming left V 0 bases short and J 8 bases short, with 5 bases between. The CDR3 extends over 12 amino acids. CDR3 sequence reads: CASSLARYEQFF. CDR3 nucleotide sequence: TGTGCCAGCAGCTTAGCCAGATATGAGCAGTTCTTC.

In nucleotides, the CDR3 is TGTGCCTGGAGTTCGGGACAGGGCAGGACGGAGACCCAGTACTTC. It codes for CAWSSGQGRTETQYF. The chain employs TRBV30 and TRBJ2-5; 9 nucleotides align to TRBD1. The CDR3 extends over 15 amino acids. With V trimmed by 2 bases and J by 5 bases, 9 bases remained unmatched. The germline gives CDR1 GTSNPN, CDR2 SVGIG (reference sequence).

The rearrangement uses TRBV21-1 and TRBJ2-7; TRBD1, the table's D call, lacks a check against the DNA. TRBV21-1 is labeled a pseudogene. The CDR3 is 17 amino acids. The CDR3 loop reads CASSKASQQGGSYEQYF. The CDR3 DNA reads TGTGCCAGCAGCAAAGCGTCCCAGCAGGGTGGGTCCTACGAGCAGTACTTC.

DNA of the CDR3: TGTGCCAGCAGTGAAGCGCCGGGCCCCGCTACCGAGCAGTACTTC. Its protein is CASSEAPGPATEQYF. The gene calls are TRBV2 and TRBJ2-7; D is undetermined. Germline V gene sequence: CDR1 SNHLY, CDR2 FYNNEI. V lost 0 bases to trimming and J lost 6 bases, with 15 bases between them. The CDR3 totals 15 residues.

V usage is TRBV19 and J usage is TRBJ1-5, with a possible D match to TRBD1 (6 bases). V shed 1 base and J shed 1 base, with 14 bases lying between them. This CDR3 spans 17 amino acids. Germline V gene data show CDR1 as LNHDA and CDR2 as SQIVND (reference sequence). CDR3 nucleotide sequence: TGTGCCAGTAGTATAGTTGGGGGCGCTGGGAGCAATCAGCCCCAGCATTTT. Its protein is CASSIVGGAGSNQPQHF.

In its sample, this clone was seen once. This chain connects TRBV4-2 to TRBJ1-2; D possibly corresponds to TRBD1 (5 bases). The CDR3 consists of 16 residues. Trimming left V 3 bases short and J 7 bases short, with 21 bases between. Germline CDR1 reads LGHNA; CDR2 reads YNFKEQ. The CDR3 reads CASSQEGTSLRSGYTF. The DNA for the CDR3 is TGTGCCAGCAGCCAGGAAGGGACCAGTCTACGAAGTGGCTACACCTTC.

J is TRBJ1-1 and V is TRBV4-2; tentatively, D is TRBD1 (5 bases). Trimming removed 4 bases from V and 1 base from J, with 13 bases in between. Germline assignment: CDR1 LGHNA and CDR2 YNFKEQ. This CDR3 spans 15 amino acids. CDR3 DNA: TGTGCCAGCAGCCCAACCGCGGGACGGAACACTGAAGCTTTCTTT. Its translation is CASSPTAGRNTEAFF.

The V call is TRBV27, the J call TRBJ1-4, with TRBD1 matching 9 bases. Germline V lookup: CDR1 MNHEY, CDR2 SMNVEV (reference sequence). After removal of 4 bases from V and 8 bases from J, the junction contained 8 bases not matched to a gene. The CDR3 has 15 amino acids. This CDR3 reads CASSSPDRGEEKLFF. Here the CDR3 DNA reads TGTGCCAGCAGTTCTCCGGACAGGGGTGAAGAAAAACTGTTTTTT.

V usage is TRBV19 and J usage is TRBJ1-4, with 10 nucleotides matching TRBD1. V lost 3 bases to trimming and J lost 5 bases; unmatched junction nucleotides: 0. Looked up from germline, CDR1 is LNHDA and CDR2 is SQIVND (reference sequence). The CDR3 runs to 14 residues. CDR3 region: CASSMGQGNEKLFF. The CDR3, as DNA: TGTGCCAGTAGTATGGGACAGGGGAATGAAAAACTGTTTTTT.

The chain recombines TRBV10-3 with TRBJ1-6, with a weak D call TRBD1 (5 bases). Germline CDR1 ENHRY, CDR2 SYGVKD. V was trimmed by 11 bases and J by 5 bases, leaving 16 bases between them. The CDR3 covers 14 residues. The CDR3 DNA sequence: TGTGCCGCCCGCCGGGGGGGGGATAATTCACCCCTCCACTTT. This gives the protein CAARRGGDNSPLHF.

CDR3 region: CASSPPGLVRYEDTQYF. The CDR3 region has the DNA TGTGCCAGCAGTCCCCCGGGACTAGTGCGGTATGAAGATACGCAGTATTTT. The genes are TRBV27 and TRBJ2-3, with 8 bases lining up with TRBD2. The CDR3 sequence is 17 residues long. Trimming removed 5 bases from V and 5 bases from J; junction bases left unmatched: 15. Looked up from germline, CDR1 is MNHEY and CDR2 is SMNVEV (reference sequence).

The rearrangement uses TRBV12-3 or TRBV12-4 and TRBJ1-1; D is ambiguous. Trimming took 2 bases from V and 10 from J, leaving 11 bases between them. This CDR3 has 12 amino acids. The CDR3 spells CASSLSGVGAFF. CDR3 coding DNA: TGTGCCAGCAGTTTATCCGGGGTCGGAGCTTTCTTT.

The chain employs TRBV27 and TRBJ1-5; no firm D call. The V and J ends lost 4 bases and 2 bases respectively, with 18 bases between them. CDR1 and CDR2 (germline): MNHEY, SMNVEV (reference sequence). This CDR3 has 17 residues. CDR3 loop: CASSSQGRGDGNQPQHF. CDR3 in DNA: TGTGCCAGCAGTTCCCAAGGTCGTGGCGACGGCAATCAGCCCCAGCATTTT.

The V call is TRBV7-2, the J call TRBJ2-4; TRBD2 aligns across 9 bases. The ends lost 10 bases at V and 7 bases at J; junction bases unmatched: 11. Germline CDR1 and CDR2: SGHTA and FQGNSA. The CDR3 spans 14 residues. CDR3 sequence (DNA): TGTGCCACCCGAAGGGGGACTAGCTCTAACATTCAGTACTTC. Translation gives CATRRGTSSNIQYF.

The J gene is TRBJ1-2, the V gene TRBV27; TRBD1 matches 9 bases. From germline, CDR1 is MNHEY and CDR2 SMNVEV (reference sequence). V shed 5 bases and J 2 bases; nucleotides not matched to a gene: 6. This CDR3 region has 15 residues. For the CDR3, the DNA is TGTGCCAGCAGTAACGGACAGGGGAGAAACTATGGCTACACCTTC. Amino acid sequence: CASSNGQGRNYGYTF.

This chain connects TRBV7-3 to TRBJ2-1; no definite D call. The germline V gene encodes CDR1 SGHTA and CDR2 FQGTGA. The CDR3 sequence is 15 residues long. Trimming cost V 2 bases and J 0 bases, with 8 bases left between them. The CDR3 is CASSLHMSSYNEQFF. CDR3 in DNA: TGTGCCAGCAGCTTACACATGAGCTCCTACAATGAGCAGTTCTTC.

The chain couples TRBV12-5 to TRBJ2-3, with TRBD2 matching 8 bases. The ends lost 0 bases at V and 2 bases at J; junction bases unmatched: 7. This CDR3 region has 17 residues. Looked up from germline, CDR1 is LGHNT and CDR2 is FRNRAP. CDR3 protein: CASGLVNSGKFTDTQYF. Written as DNA, the CDR3 is TGTGCTAGTGGTTTGGTAAATAGCGGGAAATTCACAGATACGCAGTATTTT.

The V and J genes are TRBV16 and TRBJ2-1; 10 nucleotides agree with TRBD2. Germline loops: CDR1 KGHSY, CDR2 FQNENV. The length of the CDR3 is 17 residues. V gave up 1 base and J gave up 2 bases; unmatched junction bases: 5. DNA of the CDR3: TGTGCCAGCAGCCAATATGCTAGCGGGAGCCCCTACAATGAGCAGTTCTTC. It specifies CASSQYASGSPYNEQFF. The whole variable domain, filled in from reference TRBV16 and TRBJ2-1, reads GEEVAQTPKHLVRGEGQKAKLYCAPIKGHSYVFWYQQVLKNEFKFLISFQNENVFDETGMPKERFSAKCLPNSPCSLEIQATKLEDSAVYFCASSQYASGSPYNEQFFGPGTRLTVL.

This clone was seen only once. V gene TRBV6-5 combines with J gene TRBJ1-5; no clear D. Trimming cost V 0 bases and J 11 bases, with 11 bases left between them. Germline V gene sequence: CDR1 MNHEY, CDR2 SVGAGI. This CDR3 region has 13 residues. The CDR3 spells CASSYSIGLAQHF. In DNA, the CDR3 is TGTGCCAGCAGTTACTCGATAGGACTGGCCCAGCATTTT.

The chain links TRBV7-2 to TRBJ2-1; 8 bases map to TRBD2. CDR3 length: 17 amino acids. CDR1 and CDR2 (germline): SGHTA, FQGNSA. With 5 bases clipped from V and 0 bases from J, the junction kept 9 bases outside the gene matches. This CDR3 is CASSPRGGGGSYNEQFF. CDR3 DNA sequence: TGTGCCAGCAGCCCCCGGGGGGGAGGGGGCTCCTACAATGAGCAGTTCTTC. The entire variable domain, with the rest obtained from reference TRBV7-2 and TRBJ2-1, is as follows: GAGVSQSPSNKVTEKGKDVELRCDPISGHTALYWYRQSLGQGLEFLIYFQGNSAPDKSGLPSDRFSAERTGGSVSTLTIQRTQQEDSAVYLCASSPRGGGGSYNEQFFGPGTRLTVL.

The chain uses TRBV19 and TRBJ2-1; TRBD2 might be the D (6 bases). V was pared by 4 bases and J by 10 bases, with 17 bases between. CDR1 is LNHDA, CDR2 SQIVND, per germline (reference sequence). This CDR3 contains 14 residues. DNA of the CDR3: TGTGCCAGTAGTACATCGGGACTCGTACCAGAGCAGTTCTTC. Its translation is CASSTSGLVPEQFF.

The chain links TRBV5-4 to TRBJ1-1, with no clear D. Trimming stripped 4 bases from V and 0 bases from J, with 19 bases between. The germline V gene has CDR1 SGHNT and CDR2 YYREEE (reference sequence). The CDR3 spans 17 residues. CDR3 nucleotides: TGTGCCAGCAGCCTGGGTGGGTTCGCCAAAGTGAACACTGAAGCTTTCTTT. Translation gives CASSLGGFAKVNTEAFF.

The genes are TRBV28 and TRBJ1-4; TRBD1 is a possible D gene (6 bases). Trimming pared 2 bases from V and 4 bases from J, leaving 11 bases between. The CDR3 length is 15 residues. From germline, CDR1 is MDHEN and CDR2 SYDVKM. CDR3: CASSLGGAYNEKLFF. The DNA of the CDR3 is TGTGCCAGCAGTTTAGGGGGGGCGTATAATGAAAAACTGTTTTTT.

The genes are TRBV14 and TRBJ1-6, with no clear D. V was shortened by 1 base and J by 3 bases, with 4 bases between the two germline ends. CDR1 is SGHDN and CDR2 is FVKESK in the germline V gene. CDR3 length: 14 amino acids. For the CDR3, the DNA is TGTGCCAGCAGCCAAGGGGGCTATAATTCACCCCTCCACTTT. It specifies CASSQGGYNSPLHF.

The V call is TRBV9, the J call TRBJ1-1; 9 nucleotides line up with TRBD1. Germline values: CDR1 SGDLS, CDR2 YYNGEE. CDR3 length: 14 residues. J lost 2 bases, V lost 4 bases, and 3 bases had no gene match. The CDR3 here is CASSTGGFNTEAFF. The CDR3 nucleotides read TGTGCCAGCAGCACAGGGGGCTTCAACACTGAAGCTTTCTTT.

This clone occurred once. The chain couples TRBV27 to TRBJ1-5, with a possible D match to TRBD1 (6 bases). Trimming took 8 bases from V and 8 from J, leaving 25 bases between them. Germline assignment: CDR1 MNHEY and CDR2 SMNVEV (reference sequence). This CDR3 has 16 amino acids. CDR3 bases: TGTGCCAGCGGCCCGCTGGGAGCGGGACAATTGGAGCCCCAGCATTTT. Residues: CASGPLGAGQLEPQHF.